A selection of T cell receptor beta chains follows, all from one sample in a study of blood T cell repertoires in COVID-19. The assay was immunoSEQ multiplex PCR, and TCRdb's table has in-frame clones only and misses some. The repertoire holds roughly 150,000 clones, with 75% to 90% as singletons. Input material: peripheral blood. All receptors derive from a woman aged 40 to 50 with acute or convalescent COVID-19. CDR3s include the opening cysteine and the closing phenylalanine or tryptophan. Each record gives: D gene, clone size, V gene, J gene, CDR3 DNA, CDR3 protein. D genes are given only for firm matches. Clone size is shown for a subset of rows, as once, few, many or a class of expanded clone.

d_gene: -; abundance: -; v_gene: TRBV5-4; j_gene: TRBJ1-4; CDR3nt: TGTGCCAGCAGCTTGCTCCTAGATGAAAAACTGTTTTTT; CDR3aa: CASSLLLDEKLFF
d_gene: TRBD1; abundance: -; v_gene: TRBV28; j_gene: TRBJ1-2; CDR3nt: TGTGCCAGCAGTTGGGGACAGAACTATGGCTACACCTTC; CDR3aa: CASSWGQNYGYTF
d_gene: TRBD2; abundance: -; v_gene: TRBV5-4; j_gene: TRBJ2-1; CDR3nt: TGTGCCAGCAGCTTTACTAGCGGGACTTCGAACAATGAGCAGTTCTTC; CDR3aa: CASSFTSGTSNNEQFF
d_gene: -; abundance: -; v_gene: TRBV30; j_gene: TRBJ1-3; CDR3nt: TGTGCCTGGAGTGCCAACTCTGGAAACACCATATATTTT; CDR3aa: CAWSANSGNTIYF
d_gene: -; abundance: -; v_gene: TRBV9; j_gene: TRBJ2-7; CDR3nt: TGTGCCAGCAGCCCGAACGGGGGGCCCTCCTACGAGCAGTACTTC; CDR3aa: CASSPNGGPSYEQYF
d_gene: TRBD2; abundance: -; v_gene: TRBV29-1; j_gene: TRBJ2-3; CDR3nt: TGCAGCGTCCTGCACGGCGGGAGGCCGGAAGATACGCAGTATTTT; CDR3aa: CSVLHGGRPEDTQYF
d_gene: TRBD2; abundance: once; v_gene: TRBV4-2; j_gene: TRBJ2-5; CDR3nt: TGTGCCAGCAGCCAAGGGGCGGGAGGCCTCCAAGAGACCCAGTACTTC; CDR3aa: CASSQGAGGLQETQYF
d_gene: TRBD1; abundance: -; v_gene: TRBV7-7; j_gene: TRBJ2-3; CDR3nt: TGTGCTAGCAGCTTACAGGGGCTGGATACGCAGTATTTT; CDR3aa: CASSLQGLDTQYF
d_gene: -; abundance: -; v_gene: TRBV19; j_gene: TRBJ1-2; CDR3nt: TGTGCCAGTAGTCGCGGGGGTATCGACTATGGCTACACCTTC; CDR3aa: CASSRGGIDYGYTF
d_gene: -; abundance: -; v_gene: TRBV2; j_gene: TRBJ2-1; CDR3nt: TGTGCCAGCACGGCGGATAATGAGCAGTTCTTC; CDR3aa: CASTADNEQFF
d_gene: -; abundance: -; v_gene: TRBV10-2; j_gene: TRBJ1-6; CDR3nt: TGCGCCAGCAGTGAACAAAACAATTCACCCCTCCACTTT; CDR3aa: CASSEQNNSPLHF
d_gene: -; abundance: -; v_gene: TRBV3-1/TRBV3-2; j_gene: TRBJ2-3; CDR3nt: TGTGCCAGCAGCGACACAACAGGGAGTCCAGATACGCAGTATTTT; CDR3aa: CASSDTTGSPDTQYF
d_gene: -; abundance: -; v_gene: TRBV10-1; j_gene: TRBJ1-6; CDR3nt: TGCGCCAGCAGTGAGGTCAGGAGGACCCAGCGGATTTCACCCCTCCACTTT; CDR3aa: CASSEVRRTQRISPLHF
d_gene: TRBD2; abundance: -; v_gene: TRBV7-9; j_gene: TRBJ2-7; CDR3nt: TGTGCCAGCAGCCTCCATAGCGGGACTAACGAGCAGTACTTC; CDR3aa: CASSLHSGTNEQYF
d_gene: TRBD2; abundance: -; v_gene: TRBV7-9; j_gene: TRBJ2-7; CDR3nt: TGTGCCAGCAGCTTAGCGCTAGCGGGAGTGTCGGTCGAGCAGTACTTC; CDR3aa: CASSLALAGVSVEQYF
d_gene: TRBD2; abundance: -; v_gene: TRBV3-1/TRBV3-2; j_gene: TRBJ2-1; CDR3nt: TGTGCCAGCAGCCCCGGACTAGCGGGACCCACCGAAATTTACAATGAGCAGTTCTTC; CDR3aa: CASSPGLAGPTEIYNEQFF
d_gene: -; abundance: -; v_gene: TRBV12-5; j_gene: TRBJ1-5; CDR3nt: TGTGCTAGTGGTCTAGGGGGGGGTCAGCCCCAGCATTTT; CDR3aa: CASGLGGGQPQHF
d_gene: TRBD2; abundance: -; v_gene: TRBV9; j_gene: TRBJ2-5; CDR3nt: TGTGCCAGCAGCGGGGGGACTAGCGGGACCTATATGGAGACCCAGTACTTC; CDR3aa: CASSGGTSGTYMETQYF
d_gene: TRBD1; abundance: -; v_gene: TRBV29-1; j_gene: TRBJ1-2; CDR3nt: TGCAGCGTCGTCCAGGGGGCAGATGGCTACACCTTC; CDR3aa: CSVVQGADGYTF
d_gene: TRBD1; abundance: few; v_gene: TRBV5-1; j_gene: TRBJ2-7; CDR3nt: TGCGCCAGCAGCTTCGGGACAGGGTCCTACGAGCAGTACTTC; CDR3aa: CASSFGTGSYEQYF
d_gene: TRBD1; abundance: once; v_gene: TRBV5-1; j_gene: TRBJ2-7; CDR3nt: TGCGCCAGCAGCCTCAGAACCGGGACAGGAAATCCCTACGAGCAGTACTTC; CDR3aa: CASSLRTGTGNPYEQYF
d_gene: TRBD1; abundance: -; v_gene: TRBV6-5; j_gene: TRBJ1-4; CDR3nt: TGTGCCAGCAGGGACAGGGCAAATGAAAAACTGTTTTTT; CDR3aa: CASRDRANEKLFF
d_gene: -; abundance: -; v_gene: TRBV28; j_gene: TRBJ2-5; CDR3nt: TGTGCCAGCAGTTTCCCTGTAGGCGGGCGTACCCAGTACTTC; CDR3aa: CASSFPVGGRTQYF
d_gene: -; abundance: -; v_gene: TRBV6-4; j_gene: TRBJ1-6; CDR3nt: TGTGCCAGCAGTGACTCGACAGGACCCAATTCACCCCTCCACTTT; CDR3aa: CASSDSTGPNSPLHF
d_gene: TRBD1; abundance: -; v_gene: TRBV19; j_gene: TRBJ1-6; CDR3nt: TGTGCCAGTAGTTCTGGGACAGTGGGGAATTCACCCCTCCACTTT; CDR3aa: CASSSGTVGNSPLHF
d_gene: TRBD1; abundance: -; v_gene: TRBV19; j_gene: TRBJ2-4; CDR3nt: TGTGCCAGTAGTCCGACAGGGGGGCTCCTAGCCAAAAACATTCAGTACTTC; CDR3aa: CASSPTGGLLAKNIQYF
d_gene: -; abundance: -; v_gene: TRBV6-5; j_gene: TRBJ1-2; CDR3nt: TGTGCCAGCAGTTACCCTTTGCAGGGCTATGGCTACACCTTC; CDR3aa: CASSYPLQGYGYTF
d_gene: TRBD2; abundance: -; v_gene: TRBV3-1/TRBV3-2; j_gene: TRBJ2-7; CDR3nt: TGTGCCAGCAGCCAAGATATACGGACTAGCGGGCGCGAGCAGTACTTC; CDR3aa: CASSQDIRTSGREQYF
d_gene: TRBD1; abundance: -; v_gene: TRBV4-1; j_gene: TRBJ1-2; CDR3nt: TGCGCCAGCAGCCAAACAGGGGATTTGGGCTACACCTTC; CDR3aa: CASSQTGDLGYTF
d_gene: -; abundance: -; v_gene: TRBV19; j_gene: TRBJ1-3; CDR3nt: TGTGCCACCACTGTGAGACTCTCTGGAAACACCATATATTTT; CDR3aa: CATTVRLSGNTIYF
d_gene: -; abundance: -; v_gene: TRBV5-6; j_gene: TRBJ1-1; CDR3nt: TGTGCCAGCAGCCCAATCAGCCGGGTCAACACTGAAGCTTTCTTT; CDR3aa: CASSPISRVNTEAFF
d_gene: -; abundance: -; v_gene: TRBV4-2; j_gene: TRBJ2-3; CDR3nt: TGTGCCAGCAGCCAATCCGTAGCGGCTGCTAGCACAGATACGCAGTATTTT; CDR3aa: CASSQSVAAASTDTQYF
d_gene: TRBD2; abundance: once; v_gene: TRBV28; j_gene: TRBJ2-3; CDR3nt: TGTGCCAGCAGCTTCCTAGCGGGGAGCACAGATACGCAGTATTTT; CDR3aa: CASSFLAGSTDTQYF
d_gene: -; abundance: -; v_gene: TRBV10-3; j_gene: TRBJ1-5; CDR3nt: TGTGCCATCAGGGGTCAGGGAAGCAATCAGCCCCAGCATTTT; CDR3aa: CAIRGQGSNQPQHF
d_gene: TRBD1; abundance: -; v_gene: TRBV5-1; j_gene: TRBJ2-7; CDR3nt: TGCGCCAGCAGCCCGACTACAGGGGTCGGGTACGAGCAGTACTTC; CDR3aa: CASSPTTGVGYEQYF
d_gene: -; abundance: -; v_gene: TRBV7-8; j_gene: TRBJ2-7; CDR3nt: TGTGCCAGCAGCTTAGGAGGGGGCTACGAGCAGTACTTC; CDR3aa: CASSLGGGYEQYF
d_gene: -; abundance: -; v_gene: TRBV21-1; j_gene: TRBJ1-1; CDR3nt: TGTGCCAGCAGCAAACCCGCAGACGGGGGGTGGAACACTGAAGCTTTCTTT; CDR3aa: CASSKPADGGWNTEAFF
d_gene: -; abundance: -; v_gene: TRBV28; j_gene: TRBJ1-2; CDR3nt: TGTGCCAGCAGTTCATCCGGTTATGGCTACACCTTC; CDR3aa: CASSSSGYGYTF
d_gene: TRBD1; abundance: -; v_gene: TRBV19; j_gene: TRBJ1-1; CDR3nt: TGTGCCAGTAGCTCAGGGGGCCTCGCACCTGAAGCTTTCTTT; CDR3aa: CASSSGGLAPEAFF
d_gene: -; abundance: -; v_gene: TRBV7-3; j_gene: TRBJ2-3; CDR3nt: TGTGCCAGCAGCTTAACTGCGGGAGATACGCAGTATTTT; CDR3aa: CASSLTAGDTQYF
d_gene: TRBD1; abundance: -; v_gene: TRBV19; j_gene: TRBJ2-3; CDR3nt: TGTGCCAGTAGTATAGGTCAGGACAGGCGTACGAATACGCAGTATTTT; CDR3aa: CASSIGQDRRTNTQYF
d_gene: TRBD2; abundance: -; v_gene: TRBV7-7; j_gene: TRBJ2-2; CDR3nt: TGTGCTAGCAGCTTAGAAATGACCCGCGGGACTAGCGGCCCCGGGGAGCTGTTTTTT; CDR3aa: CASSLEMTRGTSGPGELFF
d_gene: TRBD1; abundance: -; v_gene: TRBV19; j_gene: TRBJ1-6; CDR3nt: TGTGCCAGTAGGGCATCCGGGACAGTTAATTCACCCCTCCACTTT; CDR3aa: CASRASGTVNSPLHF
d_gene: TRBD2; abundance: once; v_gene: TRBV7-2; j_gene: TRBJ2-4; CDR3nt: TGTGCCAGCAGCTTAGCGGCTAGCGGGATTGGCAAAAACATTCAGTACTTC; CDR3aa: CASSLAASGIGKNIQYF
d_gene: TRBD2; abundance: -; v_gene: TRBV5-1; j_gene: TRBJ2-1; CDR3nt: TGCGCCACCTCCCGGGGCGGGGGGGGTCGCGATGAGCAGTTCTTC; CDR3aa: CATSRGGGGRDEQFF
d_gene: TRBD1; abundance: -; v_gene: TRBV6-6; j_gene: TRBJ2-5; CDR3nt: TGTGCCACCCGCGAACAGGGGGCGCAGGAGACCCAGTACTTC; CDR3aa: CATREQGAQETQYF
d_gene: -; abundance: -; v_gene: TRBV7-9; j_gene: TRBJ2-1; CDR3nt: TGTGCCAGCAGCCGCACTCTAGTTTCCATCTCCTACAATGAGCAGTTCTTC; CDR3aa: CASSRTLVSISYNEQFF
d_gene: -; abundance: -; v_gene: TRBV24-1; j_gene: TRBJ2-2; CDR3nt: TGTGCCACCAGTGATTTTTGGGAGAACGGGGAGCTGTTTTTT; CDR3aa: CATSDFWENGELFF